These 5 T cell receptor beta chains were all obtained from the same sample, sequenced in a study of shared clonotypes between healthy human individuals. Assay: immunoSEQ multiplex PCR; the TCRdb copy retains only in-frame clones and omits some. The data hold about half a million clones, with 81% observed a single time. Sequenced: PBMCs. The receptors were gathered from a middle-aged woman in good health. Some clones in this sample may be carry-over from other donors' samples.

With respect to this clone: With a much larger clone just one base away, this may be a read error. The same CDR3 also results from other DNA sequences found in this sample. The V call is TRBV30, the J call TRBJ2-3; D gene uncertain. The CDR3 sequence is 11 residues long. Germline values: CDR1 GTSNPN, CDR2 SVGIG (reference sequence). Written as DNA, the CDR3 is TGTGCCTGTTCCCTAAGCCACACGCAGTACTTT. Amino acid sequence: CACSLSHTQYF.

This clone was picked up one time. This rearrangement joins TRBV4-1 to TRBJ2-1; 13 nucleotides agree with TRBD2. V trimming: 4 bases; J trimming: 1 base; junction bases outside the gene matches: 4. CDR1 is MGHRA, CDR2 YSYEKL, per germline. The CDR3 length is 17 residues. The CDR3 DNA is TGCGCCAGCAGCCCGGGACTAGCGGGGACATCCTACAATGAGCAGTTCTTC. This translates into CASSPGLAGTSYNEQFF.

This clone was counted only a few times. With a far larger clone one base away, a read error is the likely cause. Other nucleotide sequences from this sample produce the same CDR3. This chain uses TRBV7-3 with TRBJ1-6, with D possibly TRBD1 on 5 matching bases. The CDR3 has 14 residues. Germline-derived CDR1 and CDR2 are SGHTA and FQGTGA. V lost 5 bases and J 6 bases, leaving 11 bases between the germline ends. CDR3 nucleotide sequence: TGTGCCAGCAGCGTGACGGGGGGTAATTCACCCCTCCACTTT. Protein: CASSVTGGNSPLHF. Filled out from reference TRBV7-3 and TRBJ1-6, the complete variable domain reads GAGVSQTPSNKVTEKGKYVELRCDPISGHTALYWYRQSLGQGPEFLIYFQGTGAADDSGLPNDRFFAVRPEGSVSTLKIQRTERGDSAVYLCASSVTGGNSPLHFGNGTRLTVT.

The gene calls are TRBV30 and TRBJ2-6, with a weak D call TRBD2 (5 bases). Trimming left V 2 bases short and J 4 bases short, with 9 bases between. Germline V gene sequence: CDR1 GTSNPN, CDR2 SVGIG (reference sequence). CDR3 length: 14 residues. CDR3 in amino acids: CAWSSGLGANVLTF. The CDR3 DNA reads as TGTGCCTGGAGTTCGGGGTTGGGGGCCAACGTCCTGACTTTC.

This clone was counted only a few times. V usage is TRBV7-2 and J usage is TRBJ2-7, with TRBD1 as a possible D gene (6 bases). Trimming stripped 3 bases from V and 7 bases from J, with 13 bases between. CDR3 length: 13 residues. Germline loops: CDR1 SGHTA, CDR2 FQGNSA. The CDR3 DNA reads TGTGCCAGCAGCTTGGACAGACCCCGGGAGCAGTACTTC. It is translated as CASSLDRPREQYF.